Listed here are 14 T cell receptor beta chains from one sample, sequenced in a study of T cells in Graves' hyperthyroidism and ophthalmopathy. Amplification of TCR beta CDR3 regions was performed using RNA transcripts as template. The TCR CDR3 first-round RT-PCR relied on the HTBI primer set. One entry per CDR3 protein, called by TCRdb with MiXCR from the multiplex PCR reads. Here the sample spans a few hundred thousand distinct CDR3 sequences, 15% to 19% being singletons. Sequenced: blood. The receptors were sampled from a woman in her twenties or thirties with Graves' hyperthyroidism.

This clonotype was counted many times. This chain joins TRBV20-1 and TRBJ2-3; maybe TRBD2 (5 bases). The germline V gene has CDR1 DFQATT and CDR2 SNEGSKA (reference sequence). V lost 2 bases, J lost 2 bases, and 14 bases lay in between. CDR3 size: 15 residues. The chain's CDR3 is CSARPEVGVTDTQYF. DNA of the CDR3: TGCAGTGCTAGACCCGAGGTCGGGGTCACAGATACGCAGTATTTT.

This chain joins TRBV11-2 and TRBJ2-2, with 8 positions matching TRBD2. CDR3 length equals 16 residues. The V gene's germline CDR1 is SGHAT and CDR2 FQNNGV. Trimming at V came to 4 bases and at J to 5 bases, leaving 9 bases not matched to a gene. CDR3 bases: TGTGCCAGCAGCTCAGAAGGGACTAGTGTTACCGGGGAGCTGTTTTTT. It encodes CASSSEGTSVTGELFF.

This clonotype was seen at least ten times. This chain joins TRBV7-2 and TRBJ2-7; 8 positions agree with TRBD2. The germline gives CDR1 SGHTA, CDR2 FQGNSA. The CDR3 is made up of 14 amino acids. Unmatched junction bases numbered 10, after V lost 6 bases and J lost 6 bases. The chain's CDR3 is CASSIVGTSSEQYF. DNA for the CDR3: TGTGCCAGCAGTATCGTCGGGACTAGTAGCGAGCAGTACTTC.

The V and J genes are TRBV7-6 and TRBJ2-3, with a possible D match to TRBD1 (6 bases). Germline CDR1 SGHVS, CDR2 FNYEAQ. Deletions cut 3 bases from V and 6 bases from J, with 13 bases between. This CDR3 region has 14 residues. For the CDR3, the DNA is TGTGCCAGCAGCTTTGGGGGCGGTATGGATACGCAGTATTTT. The encoded protein is CASSFGGGMDTQYF.

Ten or more counts support this clonotype. The V call is TRBV7-8, the J call TRBJ2-7; D is possibly TRBD2 (6 bases). The germline V gene has CDR1 SGHVS and CDR2 FQNEAQ. Trimming stripped 5 bases from V and 2 bases from J, with 13 bases between. CDR3 length: 14 amino acids. CDR3 region: CASSAPRGTYEQYF. The CDR3 DNA reads as TGTGCCAGCAGCGCCCCCCGGGGGACCTACGAGCAGTACTTC.

This clonotype was counted at least ten times. The rearrangement joins TRBV11-2 to TRBJ2-1; 12 bases agree with TRBD2. This CDR3 comprises 18 residues. Germline V gene sequence: CDR1 SGHAT, CDR2 FQNNGV. V gave up 5 bases and J gave up 1 base; unmatched junction bases: 9. CDR3 coding DNA: TGTGCCAGCAGCCCCCGACTAGCGGGAGTAGGATCCTACAATGAGCAGTTCTTC. Protein product: CASSPRLAGVGSYNEQFF.

This clonotype was counted ten times or more. V gene TRBV12-3 or TRBV12-4 combines with J gene TRBJ1-3, with a tentative D call TRBD1 (6 bases). The V gene lost 6 bases and the J gene lost 0 bases, with 15 bases spanning the gap. CDR3 length equals 16 residues. The DNA for the CDR3 is TGTGCCAGCAGCATCCCGGCAGGGGTCTCTGGAAACACCATATATTTT. It yields the protein CASSIPAGVSGNTIYF.

This clonotype turned up a few times. The chain has TRBV12-3 or TRBV12-4 and TRBJ2-2, with D tentatively TRBD2 (6 bases). Trimming left V 5 bases short and J 3 bases short, with 19 bases between. The CDR3 sequence is 17 residues long. This CDR3 is CASSQGTFDADTGELFF. CDR3 bases: TGTGCCAGCAGTCAAGGGACTTTTGACGCGGACACCGGGGAGCTGTTTTTT.

Many counts were recorded for this clonotype. V and J are TRBV30 and TRBJ2-1; D is uncertain. The CDR3 is made up of 12 amino acids. Trimming pared 1 base from V and 7 bases from J, leaving 8 bases between. Germline V gives CDR1 GTSNPN, CDR2 SVGIG (reference sequence). CDR3 nucleotides: TGTGCCTGGAGTGGTTTGGCGAATGAGCAGTTCTTC. Its translation: CAWSGLANEQFF.

In this sample, this clonotype turned up a few times. The chain links TRBV4-1 to TRBJ2-7; TRBD2 might be the D (5 bases). Germline assignment: CDR1 MGHRA and CDR2 YSYEKL. Trimming pared 1 base from V and 2 bases from J, leaving 12 bases between. This CDR3 contains 15 residues. This CDR3 is CASSQALVGPYEQYF. The CDR3 DNA sequence: TGCGCCAGCAGCCAAGCACTAGTTGGCCCCTACGAGCAGTACTTC.

This clonotype was counted many times. The chain combines TRBV28 with TRBJ2-3; D possibly corresponds to TRBD1 (6 bases). V lost 5 bases and J lost 2, with 17 bases in between. Germline CDR1 MDHEN, CDR2 SYDVKM. The CDR3 has 16 residues. CDR3 in amino acids: CASSIRQAPATDTQYF. The DNA of the CDR3 is TGTGCCAGCAGTATCCGACAGGCCCCCGCCACAGATACGCAGTATTTT.

This clonotype was counted only a few times. The chain has TRBV19 and TRBJ2-7; 12 bases match TRBD2. After removal of 5 bases from V and 7 bases from J, the junction contained 9 bases not matched to a gene. The CDR3 contains 15 residues. Germline V gene sequence: CDR1 LNHDA, CDR2 SQIVND (reference sequence). The CDR3 DNA follows: TGTGCCAGTAGTTCGAGACTAGCGGGAGACGGTGAGCAGTACTTC. This translates into CASSSRLAGDGEQYF. Supplemented by reference TRBV19 and TRBJ2-7, the full variable domain reads DGGITQSPKYLFRKEGQNVTLSCEQNLNHDAMYWYRQDPGQGLRLIYYSQIVNDFQKGDIAEGYSVSREKKESFPLTVTSAQKNPTAFYLCASSSRLAGDGEQYFGPGTRLTVT.

This chain joins TRBV6-2 or TRBV6-3 and TRBJ2-1; TRBD2 aligns across 8 bases. The V and J ends lost 10 bases and 7 bases, in that order; junction bases with no gene match: 9. Germline V lookup: CDR1 MNHEY, CDR2 SVGEGT. The CDR3 runs to 13 residues. The CDR3 bases are TGTGCCACCTGTTTAGGCGGGAGGAATGAGCAGTTCTTC. It yields the protein CATCLGGRNEQFF.

At least ten counts were recorded for this clonotype. The gene calls are TRBV9 and TRBJ2-3; 9 bases are a match to TRBD1. V gave up 0 bases and J gave up 6 bases; unmatched junction bases: 2. This CDR3 has 14 amino acids. In germline, CDR1 is SGDLS, CDR2 YYNGEE. CDR3 bases: TGTGCCAGCAGCGTAGGTGGGACAGGGGATACGCAGTATTTT. Protein sequence: CASSVGGTGDTQYF.